This T cell receptor (beta chain) was recorded in a study of beta chain features in type 1 diabetes (dated by TCRdb to about 2018). In terms of the full investigation: Mean age, gender distribution, total cell number and subset yield were not different between patients and healthy donors. A total of approximately 99,000,000 sorted cells were examined across all samples, and RNA yield correlated strongly with the number of cells per subset. The study compared the TCRB repertoires of sorted circulating CD4+ T cell subsets in recently diagnosed type 1 diabetes patients with those in matched healthy donors. Regulatory and stem cell-like memory subsets were isolated from only 8 patients and roughly 8 healthy donors, whereas naive and central memory subsets came from all 30 or so donors. Beyond this particular receptor, the publication reports: Shorter templates might have been favored by PCR, but patient and control samples were amplified and corrected together, so both groups would have been affected equally by any skew. Type 1 diabetes patients showed a moderate but significant shortening of TCRB CDR3 length in all four CD4+ subsets. Patients with type 1 diabetes made fewer insertions and deleted more nucleotides at VDJ recombination sites, implying thymic rearrangement abnormalities. Because cDNA was sequenced instead of genomic DNA, highly expressing activated cells could be over-represented, though the groups showed no difference in activation or CD3 levels. Only small numbers of individuals were included in the HLA sub-analyses, which left unresolved whether HLA type had any influence on TCRB rearrangement. Naive, central memory and regulatory TCRB repertoires appeared to be more similar among patients than among healthy donors.

Reading the germline V gene gives CDR1 MDHEN and CDR2 SYDVKM. Its CDR3 holds 12 amino acids, cysteine through phenylalanine. Only the CDR3 DNA stays, 36 bases, in frame from base 1. Trimming at the junction amounts to 6 bases on V and 0 bases on J, and the germline ends lie 4 bases apart. A single peripheral blood draw of around 120 mL on average was collected from each donor into heparinised tubes. A BD FACSAria II was used to sort naive, central memory, regulatory and stem cell-like memory CD4+ T cells with a panel that included CD45RO, CCR7, CD25, CD127, CD95 and CD27. Every sorted population had a purity above 98%. PBMCs were isolated right away by Lymphoprep density gradient centrifugation and were stained directly, without culture. Samples were stained and sorted in pairs, with one healthy donor and one patient per experiment, so that batch effects were minimized. All of the isolated RNA was reverse transcribed with the High Capacity cDNA Reverse Transcription Kit, so expressed TCRB transcripts were sequenced. Deep immunoSEQ sequencing was applied to naive, central memory and regulatory T cell samples, giving an average of approximately 4 million total reads per sample. After sorted cells were lysed in RLT buffer, RNA was extracted with DNase-treated RNeasy Micro or Mini kits, with the choice depending on cell number. To prevent cross-contamination, every cell subset was processed on its own, while patient and healthy donor samples were processed together. The immunoSEQ multiplex PCR was used to amplify TCRB sequences from cDNA, yielding 87-bp fragments that span the CDR3 region. Sequencing of the amplicons was done on the Illumina HiSeq platform. The published analysis was carried out like this. PCR bias was corrected computationally using synthetic template baselines, and reads within Hamming distance 2 were collapsed, with unmergeable singletons discarded. Reads were aligned against IMGT to assign V, D and J genes, CDR3 length and insertions or deletions at six rearrangement sites. Within each subset, clonotype counts were normalized to the number of sorted cells before true diversity and Gini coefficients were calculated with the tcR R package. The overlap coefficient, calculated on TCRB nucleotide sequences, was used to quantify repertoire sharing. TCRdb mirrors the immuneACCESS table, restricted to in-frame sequences. Some clones are absent from its copies; in checked studies, under half trace to an unresolved V gene, and the reason for the others is unknown. Clone size and the V and J calls come from that table; the DNA yielded D and trimming. The sample yields 300,000 or so clones; around 7.6% were counted once. The biggest ten clones account for under 0.5% of the sample.

This clone has more than one count but fewer than ten. It has no known antigen specificity. Base qualities are not at hand, and no much larger clone is one base apart. This CDR3 is also generated by other DNA sequences in the sample. This sequence was found in a woman aged 18-35 years in good health. Material: central memory CD4+ T cells from blood. The V and J genes are TRBV28 and TRBJ2-3, with the D gene not confidently named. The CDR3 in this case is CASSGSTDTQYF. In nucleotides, the sequence is TGTGCCAGCAGCGGAAGCACAGATACGCAGTATTTT.